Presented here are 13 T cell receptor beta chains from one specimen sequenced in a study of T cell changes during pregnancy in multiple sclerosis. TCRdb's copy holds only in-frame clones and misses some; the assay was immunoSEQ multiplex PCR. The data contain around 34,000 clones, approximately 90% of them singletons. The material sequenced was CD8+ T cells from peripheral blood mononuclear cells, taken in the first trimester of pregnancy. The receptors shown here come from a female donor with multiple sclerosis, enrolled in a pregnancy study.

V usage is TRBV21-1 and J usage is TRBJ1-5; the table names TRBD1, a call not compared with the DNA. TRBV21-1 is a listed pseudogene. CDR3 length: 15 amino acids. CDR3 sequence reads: CASSNPTVLNQPQHF. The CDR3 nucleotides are TGTGCCAGCAGCAACCCGACAGTATTGAATCAGCCCCAGCATTTT.

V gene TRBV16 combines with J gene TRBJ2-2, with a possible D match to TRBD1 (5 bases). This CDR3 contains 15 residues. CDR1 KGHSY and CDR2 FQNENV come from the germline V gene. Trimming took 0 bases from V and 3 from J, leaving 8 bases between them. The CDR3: CASSQSRGDTGELFF. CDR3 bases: TGTGCCAGCAGCCAATCAAGGGGTGACACCGGGGAGCTGTTTTTT. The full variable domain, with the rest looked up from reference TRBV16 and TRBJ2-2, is GEEVAQTPKHLVRGEGQKAKLYCAPIKGHSYVFWYQQVLKNEFKFLISFQNENVFDETGMPKERFSAKCLPNSPCSLEIQATKLEDSAVYFCASSQSRGDTGELFFGEGSRLTVL.

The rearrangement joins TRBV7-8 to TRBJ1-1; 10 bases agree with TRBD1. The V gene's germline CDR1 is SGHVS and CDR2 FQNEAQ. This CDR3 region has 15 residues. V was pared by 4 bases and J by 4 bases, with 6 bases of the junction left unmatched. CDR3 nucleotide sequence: TGTGCCAGCAGCTCGCCGGGACAGGGGTCCACTGAAGCTTTCTTT. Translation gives CASSSPGQGSTEAFF.

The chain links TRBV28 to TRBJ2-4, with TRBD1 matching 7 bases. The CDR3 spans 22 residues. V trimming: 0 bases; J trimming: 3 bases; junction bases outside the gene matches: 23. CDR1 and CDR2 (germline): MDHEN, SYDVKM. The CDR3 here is CASSLCLAGGLKGPRNKNIQYF. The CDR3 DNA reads TGTGCCAGCAGTTTATGTTTGGCAGGGGGTTTGAAGGGCCCTCGTAACAAAAACATTCAGTACTTC.

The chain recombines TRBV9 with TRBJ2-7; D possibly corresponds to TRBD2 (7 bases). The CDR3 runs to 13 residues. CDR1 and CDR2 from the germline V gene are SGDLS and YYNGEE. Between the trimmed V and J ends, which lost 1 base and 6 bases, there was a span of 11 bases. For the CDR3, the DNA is TGTGCCAGCAGCGTAACGGGGGGCGGCGAGCAGTACTTC. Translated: CASSVTGGGEQYF.

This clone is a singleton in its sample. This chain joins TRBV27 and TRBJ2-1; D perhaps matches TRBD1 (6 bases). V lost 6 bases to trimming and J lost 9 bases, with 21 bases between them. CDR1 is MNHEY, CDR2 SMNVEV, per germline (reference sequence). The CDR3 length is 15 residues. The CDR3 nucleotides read TGTGCCAGCAGCTCCGGCCTTCTAGGGGGAAGTGAGCAGTTCTTC. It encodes CASSSGLLGGSEQFF.

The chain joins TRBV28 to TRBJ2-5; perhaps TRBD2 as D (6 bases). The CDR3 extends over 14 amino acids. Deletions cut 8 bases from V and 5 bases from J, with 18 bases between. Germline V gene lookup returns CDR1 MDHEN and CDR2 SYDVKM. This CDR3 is CASALYGGGETQYF. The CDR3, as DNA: TGTGCCAGCGCCCTTTATGGGGGAGGTGAGACCCAGTACTTC.

The CDR3 sequence is CASSATSGSAAGELFF. The CDR3 nucleotides are TGTGCCAGCAGTGCAACTAGCGGGAGTGCTGCCGGGGAGCTGTTTTTT. V is TRBV6-4 and J is TRBJ2-2; 11 nucleotides match TRBD2. The CDR3 has 16 amino acids. V lost 4 bases and J lost 6; bases outside the gene matches: 7. Germline lookup yields CDR1 MRHNA and CDR2 SNTAGT.

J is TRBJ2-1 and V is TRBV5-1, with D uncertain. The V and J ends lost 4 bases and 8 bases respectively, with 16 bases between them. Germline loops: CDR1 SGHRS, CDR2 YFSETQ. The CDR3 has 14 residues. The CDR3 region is CASSRLLARDEQFF. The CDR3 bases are TGCGCCAGCAGCCGTTTGTTGGCACGTGATGAGCAGTTCTTC.

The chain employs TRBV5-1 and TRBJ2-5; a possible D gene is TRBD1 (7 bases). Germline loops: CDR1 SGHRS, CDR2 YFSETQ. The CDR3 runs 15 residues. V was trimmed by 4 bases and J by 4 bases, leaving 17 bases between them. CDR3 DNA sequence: TGCGCCAGCAGCAGGAGGGGGCAGGGCCCAGAGACCCAGTACTTC. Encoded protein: CASSRRGQGPETQYF. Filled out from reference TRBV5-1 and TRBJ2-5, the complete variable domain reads KAGVTQTPRYLIKTRGQQVTLSCSPISGHRSVSWYQQTPGQGLQFLFEYFSETQRNKGNFPGRFSGRQFSNSRSEMNVSTLELGDSALYLCASSRRGQGPETQYFGPGTRLLVL.

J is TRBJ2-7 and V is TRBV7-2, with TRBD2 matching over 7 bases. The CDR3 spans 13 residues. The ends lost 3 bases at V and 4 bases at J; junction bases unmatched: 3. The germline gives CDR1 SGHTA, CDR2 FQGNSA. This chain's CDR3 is CASSFPGRYEQYF. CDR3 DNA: TGTGCCAGCAGCTTCCCCGGGAGGTACGAGCAGTACTTC.

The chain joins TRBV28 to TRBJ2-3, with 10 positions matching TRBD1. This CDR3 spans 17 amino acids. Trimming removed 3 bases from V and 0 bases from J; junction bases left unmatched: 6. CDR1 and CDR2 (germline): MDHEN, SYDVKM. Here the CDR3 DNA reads TGTGCCAGCAGTTTGAGAAAGGGACAGGGGAGCACAGATACGCAGTATTTT. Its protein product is CASSLRKGQGSTDTQYF.

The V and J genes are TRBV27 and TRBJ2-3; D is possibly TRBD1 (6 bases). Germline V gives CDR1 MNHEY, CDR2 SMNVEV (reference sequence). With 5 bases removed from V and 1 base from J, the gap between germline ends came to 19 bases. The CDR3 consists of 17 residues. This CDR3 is CASSPLIQGWGTDTQYF. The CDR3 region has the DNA TGTGCCAGCAGTCCGCTTATACAGGGCTGGGGCACAGATACGCAGTATTTT.